A selection of T cell receptor beta chains follows, all from one sample in a study of cytomegalovirus exposure and HLA in healthy donors. Produced via immunoSEQ multiplex PCR; TCRdb's table is partial and in-frame only. Among fewer than 250,000 clones listed, about 80% were seen once. The sample consisted of PBMCs. These receptors all stem from a man aged 35-49 years in good health and CMV-seronegative. Each CDR3 is given with its conserved first and last residue. A D gene is named only where the DNA matches it firmly. Clone size is shown for a subset of rows, as once, few, many or a class of expanded clone.

TRBV4-1,.,.,TRBJ1-6,TGCGCCAGCAGCCAAGTCATGCCCCTTCGTGAGTCACCCCTCCACTTT,CASSQVMPLRESPLHF
TRBV6-5,.,.,TRBJ1-3,TGTGCCAGCAGGGAGTACTCTGGAAACACCATATATTTT,CASREYSGNTIYF
TRBV10-3,.,.,TRBJ1-4,TGTGCCATCAGTGATAAGAGGGTTGCAACTAATGAAAAACTGTTTTTT,CAISDKRVATNEKLFF
TRBV4-2,.,.,TRBJ1-1,TGTGCCAGCAGCCAAGAATCGCGAGGAACTGAAGCTTTCTTT,CASSQESRGTEAFF
TRBV6-5,TRBD1,.,TRBJ1-5,TGTGCCAGCAGCGGACAGGGGCCAGGTCAGCCCCAGCATTTT,CASSGQGPGQPQHF
TRBV6-5,.,once,TRBJ2-3,TGTGCCAGCAGTTATGGGGGGACGGGCACAGATACGCAGTATTTT,CASSYGGTGTDTQYF
TRBV7-9,TRBD2,.,TRBJ2-5,TGTGCCACGAGACTAGCGGGCTTCGAGACCCAGTACTTC,CATRLAGFETQYF
TRBV5-6,.,.,TRBJ1-1,TGTGCCAGCAGCTTGGGGGGCGCCACTGAAGCTTTCTTT,CASSLGGATEAFF
TRBV4-2,TRBD2,.,TRBJ2-7,TGTGCCAGCAGCCAAGATGTGCTAGCGGGAAAGTACGAGCAGTACTTC,CASSQDVLAGKYEQYF
TRBV27,.,.,TRBJ2-3,TGTGCCAGCAGCCTACGGGATACGCAGTATTTT,CASSLRDTQYF
TRBV19,TRBD1,.,TRBJ1-1,TGTGCCAGTAGTACTACCTCGGGACAGGGGGCTTGGGGACAAGCTTTCTTT,CASSTTSGQGAWGQAFF
TRBV2,TRBD1,.,TRBJ1-1,TGTGCCGCCAGGGGGTTGGGCACTGAAGCTTTCTTT,CAARGLGTEAFF
TRBV28,TRBD1,.,TRBJ1-3,TGTGCCAGCAGGGGGGACAGCTCTGGAAACACCATATATTTT,CASRGDSSGNTIYF
TRBV11-2,.,.,TRBJ2-3,TGTGCCAGCAGCTTAAGGCCGACTCCCACAGATACGCAGTATTTT,CASSLRPTPTDTQYF
TRBV18,.,.,TRBJ1-1,TGTGCCAGCTCCTACGACAATGGGTCTGAAGCTTTCTTT,CASSYDNGSEAFF
TRBV4-3,.,.,TRBJ2-2,TGCGCCAGCAGCCAAGATCCGTCCCCCGGGGAGCTGTTTTTT,CASSQDPSPGELFF
TRBV19,.,.,TRBJ2-7,TGTGCCAGTAGTACCGATTACTACGAGCAGTACTTC,CASSTDYYEQYF
TRBV27,TRBD1,.,TRBJ1-6,TGTGCCAGCAGTATCCGACAGGGCTCCCCCCTCCACTTT,CASSIRQGSPLHF
TRBV6-6,.,.,TRBJ2-7,TGTGCCAGCAGTTACGCCCAGTCCCTCGAGCAGTACTTC,CASSYAQSLEQYF
TRBV19,.,once,TRBJ2-3,TGTGCCAGTAGTATCGGGGTAGCAGATACGCAGTATTTT,CASSIGVADTQYF
TRBV7-2,.,.,TRBJ2-2,TGTGCCAGCAGCCCACAGGTTGTAGAAACCGGGGAGCTGTTTTTT,CASSPQVVETGELFF
TRBV7-3,.,few,TRBJ2-3,TGTGCCAGCAGCTTAAACGGTCGTTCGGTGGATACGCAGTATTTT,CASSLNGRSVDTQYF
TRBV5-1,TRBD1,.,TRBJ2-1,TGCGCCAGCAGCAAAGGACAGGGGGCAAATGAGCAGTTCTTC,CASSKGQGANEQFF
TRBV7-6,TRBD2,few,TRBJ2-2,TGTGCCAGCGGCCCGGGGGGTTTGGTCGGGGAGCTGTTTTTT,CASGPGGLVGELFF
TRBV18,.,.,TRBJ1-1,TGTGCCAGCTCACCATCGGGGATGGCGACTGAAGCTTTCTTT,CASSPSGMATEAFF
TRBV13,.,.,TRBJ1-4,TGTGCCAGCAGCCACTGGAGGGATAAGAGGGAAAAACTGTTTTTT,CASSHWRDKREKLFF
TRBV18,.,few,TRBJ2-5,TGTGCCAGCTCACCACCGAGTCAGGGGCCAGAGACCCAGTACTTC,CASSPPSQGPETQYF
TRBV5-1,TRBD1,.,TRBJ2-5,TGCGCCAGCAGCTTGGCCAGACAGGGGGCCACGTCTCAGTACTTC,CASSLARQGATSQYF
TRBV6-1,.,.,TRBJ1-4,TGTGCCAGCATAGGGGTATCTAATGAAAAACTGTTTTTT,CASIGVSNEKLFF
TRBV5-8,TRBD1,.,TRBJ1-2,TGTGCCAGCCGCCGGACAGGCGAAAACTATGGCTACACCTTC,CASRRTGENYGYTF
TRBV5-1,TRBD2,.,TRBJ2-1,TGCGCCAGCAGCTCGGCCTGGGCTAGCGGCTACAATGAGCAGTTCTTC,CASSSAWASGYNEQFF
TRBV7-2,.,few,TRBJ1-4,TGTGCCAGCAGCCCATTCCCCGGAGCTAATGAAAAACTGTTTTTT,CASSPFPGANEKLFF
TRBV9,.,.,TRBJ1-5,TGTGCCAGCAGCGAGACAGCCTTTAGCAATCAGCCCCAGCATTTT,CASSETAFSNQPQHF
TRBV5-4,.,.,TRBJ2-7,TGTGCCAGCAGCTTGGAGCCGGGGCGGGGCGAGCAGTACTTC,CASSLEPGRGEQYF
TRBV28,TRBD1,.,TRBJ2-5,TGTGCCAGCAGACGGGACAGGGTGGCGCGGGAGACCCAGTACTTC,CASRRDRVARETQYF
TRBV19,TRBD1,.,TRBJ1-5,TGTGCCAGTAGTATCCAGGGGGCAAATAGCAATCAGCCCCAGCATTTT,CASSIQGANSNQPQHF
TRBV5-5,TRBD2,.,TRBJ2-3,TGTGCCAGCAGCCCCCGGGTTAGCGGGGGGGCCAGGGATACGCAGTATTTT,CASSPRVSGGARDTQYF
TRBV19,TRBD1,.,TRBJ2-3,TGTGCCAGTAGACCTAGGACAGGGACGGGCACAGATACGCAGTATTTT,CASRPRTGTGTDTQYF
TRBV28,.,.,TRBJ1-1,TGTGCCAGCAGAATTTCCCCAAACACTGAAGCTTTCTTT,CASRISPNTEAFF
TRBV19,TRBD1,.,TRBJ2-2,TGTGCCAGTAGTACGGGACAGGGCAACACCGGGGAGCTGTTTTTT,CASSTGQGNTGELFF
TRBV5-1,.,.,TRBJ2-3,TGCGCCAGCAGCGGAGGGGACAGAGCAGATACGCAGTATTTT,CASSGGDRADTQYF
TRBV28,.,.,TRBJ1-1,TGTGCCAGCAGCGCTTCCCCGGGACACCAGAACACTGAAGCTTTCTTT,CASSASPGHQNTEAFF
TRBV6-5,.,few,TRBJ1-1,TGTGCCAGCAGGAATCTAGAGATGAACACTGAAGCTTTCTTT,CASRNLEMNTEAFF
TRBV29-1,.,.,TRBJ2-2,TGCAGCGTTGGCCGGGACACAAACACCGGGGAGCTGTTTTTT,CSVGRDTNTGELFF
TRBV6-4,.,.,TRBJ2-7,TGTGCCAAAGGGACATCCGGAGGCTACGAGCAGTACTTC,CAKGTSGGYEQYF
TRBV29-1,.,.,TRBJ2-3,TGCAGCGTTGAACTCTCTGTGGCGGCGAATACAGATACGCAGTATTTT,CSVELSVAANTDTQYF
TRBV13,TRBD1,.,TRBJ2-7,TGTGCCAGCAGCCCCCGGACAGGGTACGAGCAGTACTTC,CASSPRTGYEQYF
TRBV5-4,TRBD1,.,TRBJ2-1,TGTGCCAGCAGCGGACAGGGGACAGGCTCCTACAATGAGCAGTTCTTC,CASSGQGTGSYNEQFF
TRBV7-2,.,once,TRBJ2-7,TGTGCCAGCAGCTTATCAACAGGGCGCTACGAGCAGTACTTC,CASSLSTGRYEQYF
TRBV9,.,.,TRBJ2-1,TGTGCCAGCAGCGTAGTCGAGTTCAATGAGCAGTTCTTC,CASSVVEFNEQFF
TRBV18,TRBD1,.,TRBJ1-6,TGTGCCAGCTCACCGACAGGGGGTTCACCCCTCCACTTT,CASSPTGGSPLHF
TRBV5-1,TRBD2,once,TRBJ2-1,TGCGCCAGCAGCTCTAGCGGGGGGGCTGGGAATGAGCAGTTCTTC,CASSSSGGAGNEQFF
TRBV18,TRBD1,.,TRBJ2-7,TGTGCCAGCTCACCTCGGACAGGGGCTGGCGAGCAGTACTTC,CASSPRTGAGEQYF
TRBV9,TRBD2,.,TRBJ2-5,TGTGCCAGCAGCTCCCTAGCGGGGGGTCTTCAAGAGACCCAGTACTTC,CASSSLAGGLQETQYF
TRBV27,TRBD1,once,TRBJ1-5,TGTGCCAGCAGTGATCGGGACAGTAATCAGCCCCAGCATTTT,CASSDRDSNQPQHF